This T cell receptor (beta chain) stems from a study of blood T cells in healthy people across ages (dated by TCRdb to between 2014 and 2016). Study-level background: In model experiments, roughly one uniquely barcoded TCR beta cDNA molecule per two T cells was captured by template switching. To track age-related changes in TCR beta repertoire diversity, the study relied on deep sequencing normalized with unique cDNA molecular identifiers. The donors were split into four age groups: young (average about 16 years), middle-aged (39), aged (approximately 60) and long-lived (roughly 80). To avoid experimental bias, donors of different ages were randomly spread across the sequencing lanes. For two donors (one aged 18 to 30 and one aged 80 or older), the study analyzed two additional independent replicas of 1 million unique cDNA reads from the same blood draw. General conclusions and limits of the study: Compared with the aged group, more naive CD4+ T cells, fewer expanded clones and increased TCR diversity were shown by the long-lived group, suggesting age selection. The CMV infection status of donors was not known, potentially confounding age-related changes in expanded clonotypes. Conclusive comparison of naive and antigen-experienced compartments was prevented by the profiling of bulk unsorted PBMCs. The percentage of naive T cells measured by flow cytometry correlated strongly with observed TCR beta diversity. Observed TCR beta diversity per million T cells fell roughly linearly with age, and a significant reduction was already apparent by age roughly 40. Estimates of total diversity based on one million sequenced T cells were considered lower bounds and underestimates.

V loses 4 bases, J loses 6 bases, and the germline ends lie 15 bases apart. From cysteine to phenylalanine, the CDR3 is 15 amino acids long. This entry keeps only the CDR3 DNA: 45 bases, framed from base 1. Taken from the germline V gene (reference sequence), the CDR1 and CDR2 loops are SEHNR and FQNEAQ. As regards this clonotype: It lacks a known antigen. No base quality values were provided; no much bigger clone lies one nucleotide off.

Donors were a few dozen systemically healthy Caucasian individuals from Russia aged roughly 6 to 95 years. Roughly 10 milliliters of peripheral blood were drawn from each donor into EDTA-treated Vacutainer tubes. Ficoll-Paque density-gradient centrifugation was used to isolate PBMCs, with at least 6.5 million per sample. Trizol reagent was used to extract total RNA from PBMCs, with at least 5 micrograms per sample. The percentages of naive CD45RAhigh/CD27high T cells were determined by flow cytometry on a PBMC aliquot from every donor. Libraries were constructed by 5' RACE. TCRdb records Illumina HiSeq 2500 as the sequencer. A second PCR of roughly 7 to 12 cycles was performed with a sample-barcoded 5' primer and a J-beta primer mix. A template-switch 5' adaptor carrying 12 random nucleotides introduced a unique molecular identifier onto each TCR beta cDNA molecule. Each sample yielded at least 3 million CDR3-containing paired-end reads. First-strand cDNA was synthesized from all RNA with the Mint cDNA synthesis kit, primed by a TRBC-specific oligonucleotide. Following uracil-DNA glycosylase treatment, a first 18-cycle PCR with universal primers M1SS and BC2_uni_R was performed on all cDNA. Per the source publication's procedure: Each sample was normalized by randomly selecting 1 million high-quality reads, each carrying a distinct molecular identifier. Instead of being binned into consensus sequences, reads that shared molecular identifiers were thrown out. MiTCR, run with a Q25 quality threshold and the strictest error-elimination algorithm, handled CDR3 identification, clonotype clustering and error correction. Lower-bound total TCR beta diversity was estimated with a nonparametric unseen species model using Euler transformation. The public reads were quality trimmed at Q25 with fastp and then assembled into clones with MiXCR by TCRdb, keeping productive beta chains. Merged by CDR3 protein, the rows form single entries marked with the most common genes and DNA. TCRdb's processing, not the study's, gives the V and J calls here. The sample contains about 970,000 distinct CDR3 sequences, roughly 51% of them found a single time. The ten largest clones represent over 20% of the sample.

Sequencing was performed on blood. The chain links TRBV7-9 with TRBJ1-4; the D gene identity is not certain. The receptor comes from a woman aged 55-69 years in good health. The DNA sequence reads TGTGCCAGCAGCTCTAGGACCGGGCGGGATGAAAAACTGTTTTTT. This is translated as CASSSRTGRDEKLFF.